This T cell receptor beta chain is from a study of cytomegalovirus exposure and HLA in healthy donors. The PCR ran on 60 Vbeta and 13 Jbeta primers. Assay: immunoSEQ multiplex PCR; the TCRdb copy retains only in-frame clones and omits some. This table has roughly 110,000 clones, 81% appearing once. Germline V gene data show CDR1 as WNHNN and CDR2 as SYGVQD (reference sequence). V was pared by 8 bases and J by 5 bases, with 8 bases of the junction left unmatched. There are 14 residues in the CDR3. The V gene is TRBV10-1, the J gene TRBJ2-5; TRBD2 matches at 10 bases. This sequence was found in a man aged 30 to 39 in good health and CMV-seronegative. Specimen: PBMCs. The CDR3 sequence: CASPSGTSDETQYF. For the CDR3, the DNA is TGCGCCAGCCCTTCCGGGACTAGCGACGAGACCCAGTACTTC.